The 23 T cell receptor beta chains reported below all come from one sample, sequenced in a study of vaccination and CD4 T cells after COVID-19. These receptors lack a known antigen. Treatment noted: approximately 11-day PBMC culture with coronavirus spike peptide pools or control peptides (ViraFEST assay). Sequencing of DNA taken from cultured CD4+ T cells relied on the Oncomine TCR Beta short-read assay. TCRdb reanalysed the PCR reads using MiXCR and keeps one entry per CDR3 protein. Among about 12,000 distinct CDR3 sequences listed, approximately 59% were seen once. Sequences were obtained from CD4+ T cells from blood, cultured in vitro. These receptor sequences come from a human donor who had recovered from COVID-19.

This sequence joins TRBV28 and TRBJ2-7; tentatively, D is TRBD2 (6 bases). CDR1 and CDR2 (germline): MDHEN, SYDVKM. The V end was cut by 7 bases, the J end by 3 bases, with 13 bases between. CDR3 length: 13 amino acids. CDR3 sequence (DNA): TGTGCCAGCATGCGGGATGAGGTCTACGAGCAGTACTTC. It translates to CASMRDEVYEQYF.

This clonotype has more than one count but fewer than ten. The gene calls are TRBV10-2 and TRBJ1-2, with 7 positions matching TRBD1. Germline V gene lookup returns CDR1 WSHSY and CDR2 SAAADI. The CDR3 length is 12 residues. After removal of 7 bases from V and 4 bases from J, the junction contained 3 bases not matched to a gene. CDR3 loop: CASMRDSYGYTF. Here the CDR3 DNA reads TGCGCCAGCATGAGGGACAGCTATGGCTACACCTTC.

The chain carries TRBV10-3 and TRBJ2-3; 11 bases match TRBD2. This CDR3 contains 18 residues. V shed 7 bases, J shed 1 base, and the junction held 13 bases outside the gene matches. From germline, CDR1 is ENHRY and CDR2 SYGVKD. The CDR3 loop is CAIKSSGRHQGGTDTQYF. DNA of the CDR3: TGTGCCATCAAGTCTAGCGGGAGGCACCAGGGTGGCACAGATACGCAGTATTTT.

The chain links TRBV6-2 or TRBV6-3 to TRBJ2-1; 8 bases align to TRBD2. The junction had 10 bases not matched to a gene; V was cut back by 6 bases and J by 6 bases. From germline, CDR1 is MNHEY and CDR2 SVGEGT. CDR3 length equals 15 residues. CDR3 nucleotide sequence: TGTGCCAGCAGCCATGAGATAGCGGGATCCAATGAGCAGTTCTTC. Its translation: CASSHEIAGSNEQFF.

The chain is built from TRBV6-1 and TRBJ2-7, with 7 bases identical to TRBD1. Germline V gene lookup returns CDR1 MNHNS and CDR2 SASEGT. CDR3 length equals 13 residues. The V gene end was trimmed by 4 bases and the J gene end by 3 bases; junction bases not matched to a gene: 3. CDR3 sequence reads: CASSATGDYEQYF. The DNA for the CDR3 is TGTGCCAGCAGTGCCACAGGGGACTACGAGCAGTACTTC.

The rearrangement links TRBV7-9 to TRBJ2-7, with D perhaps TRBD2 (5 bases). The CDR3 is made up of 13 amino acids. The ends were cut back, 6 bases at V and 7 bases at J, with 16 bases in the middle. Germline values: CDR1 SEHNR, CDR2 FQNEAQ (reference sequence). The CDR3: CASSLKEAREQYF. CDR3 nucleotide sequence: TGTGCCAGCAGTTTGAAGGAGGCCAGGGAGCAGTACTTC.

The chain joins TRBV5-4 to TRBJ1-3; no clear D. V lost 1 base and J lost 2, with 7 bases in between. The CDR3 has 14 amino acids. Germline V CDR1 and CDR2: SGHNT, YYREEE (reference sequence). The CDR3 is CASSLSGAGNTIYF. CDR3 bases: TGTGCCAGCAGCTTGAGTGGGGCTGGAAACACCATATATTTT.

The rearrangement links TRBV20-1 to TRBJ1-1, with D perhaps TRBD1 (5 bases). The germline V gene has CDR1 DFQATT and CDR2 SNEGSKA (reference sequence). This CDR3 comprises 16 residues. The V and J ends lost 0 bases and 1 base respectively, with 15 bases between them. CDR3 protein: CSARDPGDAQNTEAFF. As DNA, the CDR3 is TGCAGTGCTAGAGATCCGGGGGACGCTCAGAACACTGAAGCTTTCTTT.

DNA for the CDR3: TGTGCCAGCAGTGCCGGTCCGGGTCGGGTGCAGTACTTC. Amino acids: CASSAGPGRVQYF. V and J are TRBV6-1 and TRBJ2-7; D remains ambiguous. Trimming removed 4 bases at V and 9 bases at J, with 16 bases between. Germline CDR1 and CDR2: MNHNS and SASEGT. This CDR3 is built from 13 residues.

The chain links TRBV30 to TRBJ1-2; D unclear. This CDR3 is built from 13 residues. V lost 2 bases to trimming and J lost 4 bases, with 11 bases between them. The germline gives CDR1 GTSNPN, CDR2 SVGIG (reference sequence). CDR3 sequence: CAWSPTAFYGYTF. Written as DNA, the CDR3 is TGTGCCTGGAGTCCCACAGCTTTCTATGGCTACACCTTC.

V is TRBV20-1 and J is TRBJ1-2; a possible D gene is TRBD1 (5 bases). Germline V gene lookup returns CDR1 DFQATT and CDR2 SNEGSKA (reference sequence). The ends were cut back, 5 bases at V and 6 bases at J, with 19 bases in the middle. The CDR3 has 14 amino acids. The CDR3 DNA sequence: TGCAGTGCTCCCAAGACGGCGGTGGGGGATGGCTACACCTTC. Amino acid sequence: CSAPKTAVGDGYTF.

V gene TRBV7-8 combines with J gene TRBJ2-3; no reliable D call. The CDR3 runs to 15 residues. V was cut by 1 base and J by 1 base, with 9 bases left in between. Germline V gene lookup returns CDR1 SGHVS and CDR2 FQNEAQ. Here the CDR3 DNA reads TGTGCCAGCAGCTTAGGTCGCTCAGGCACAGATACGCAGTATTTT. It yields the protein CASSLGRSGTDTQYF.

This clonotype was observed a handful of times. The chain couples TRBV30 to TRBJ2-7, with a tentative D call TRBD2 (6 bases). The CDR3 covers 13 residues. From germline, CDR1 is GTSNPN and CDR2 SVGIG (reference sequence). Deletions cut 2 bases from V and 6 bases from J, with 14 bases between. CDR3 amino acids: CAWSPRGIAEQYF. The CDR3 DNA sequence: TGTGCCTGGAGTCCACGGGGGATCGCCGAGCAGTACTTC.

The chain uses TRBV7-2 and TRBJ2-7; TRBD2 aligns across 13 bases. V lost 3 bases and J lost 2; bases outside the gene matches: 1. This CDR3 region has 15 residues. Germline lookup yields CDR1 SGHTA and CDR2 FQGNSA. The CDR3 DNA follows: TGTGCCAGCAGCTTCGGGACTAGCGGGACCTACGAGCAGTACTTC. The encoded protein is CASSFGTSGTYEQYF.

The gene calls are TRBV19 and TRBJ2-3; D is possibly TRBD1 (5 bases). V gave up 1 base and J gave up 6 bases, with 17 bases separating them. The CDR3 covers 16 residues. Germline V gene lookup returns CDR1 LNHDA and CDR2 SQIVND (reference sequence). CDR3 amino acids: CASSIVFVGSGDTQYF. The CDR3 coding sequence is TGTGCCAGTAGTATAGTTTTCGTGGGCTCAGGGGATACGCAGTATTTT.

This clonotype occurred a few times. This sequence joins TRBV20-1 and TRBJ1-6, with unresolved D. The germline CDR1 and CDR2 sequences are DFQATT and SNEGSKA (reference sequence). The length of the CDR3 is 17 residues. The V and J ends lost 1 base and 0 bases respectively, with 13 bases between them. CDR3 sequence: CSARVGIVGSYNSPLHF. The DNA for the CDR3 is TGCAGTGCTAGAGTGGGTATTGTGGGCTCCTATAATTCACCCCTCCACTTT.

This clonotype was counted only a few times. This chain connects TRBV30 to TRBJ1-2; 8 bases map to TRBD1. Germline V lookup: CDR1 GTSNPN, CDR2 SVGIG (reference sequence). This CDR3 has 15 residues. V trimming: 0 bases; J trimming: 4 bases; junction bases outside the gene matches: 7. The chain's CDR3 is CAWSVIRGRLYGYTF. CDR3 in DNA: TGTGCCTGGAGTGTAATCAGGGGGCGACTCTATGGCTACACCTTC.

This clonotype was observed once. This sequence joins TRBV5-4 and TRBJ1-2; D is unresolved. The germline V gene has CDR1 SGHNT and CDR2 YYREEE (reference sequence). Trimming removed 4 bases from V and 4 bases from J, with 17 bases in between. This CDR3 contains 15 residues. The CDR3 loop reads CASSPDTGYSYGYTF. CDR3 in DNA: TGTGCCAGCAGCCCGGATACGGGGTACTCCTATGGCTACACCTTC. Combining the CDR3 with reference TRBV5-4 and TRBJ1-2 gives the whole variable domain ETGVTQSPTHLIKTRGQQVTLRCSSQSGHNTVSWYQQALGQGPQFIFQYYREEENGRGNFPPRFSGLQFPNYSSELNVNALELDDSALYLCASSPDTGYSYGYTFGSGTRLTVV.

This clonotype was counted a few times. The CDR3 is CASSLEHSYYGYTF. Here the CDR3 DNA reads TGTGCCAGCAGCTTAGAACACAGCTACTATGGCTACACCTTC. The genes are TRBV7-9 and TRBJ1-2, with D unresolved. The germline gives CDR1 SEHNR, CDR2 FQNEAQ (reference sequence). The CDR3 contains 14 residues. V was pared by 1 base and J by 3 bases, with 9 bases between.

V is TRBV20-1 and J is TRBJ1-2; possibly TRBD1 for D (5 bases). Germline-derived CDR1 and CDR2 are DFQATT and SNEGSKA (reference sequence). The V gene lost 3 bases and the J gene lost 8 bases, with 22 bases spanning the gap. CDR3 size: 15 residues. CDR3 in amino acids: CSARGTDPRNPGYTF. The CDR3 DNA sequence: TGCAGTGCTAGGGGGACCGATCCCCGAAACCCCGGCTACACCTTC.

DNA of the CDR3: TGTGCCAGTAGTACGTCCGCTCGTAGAGGGGGCAATCAGCCCCAGCATTTT. It encodes CASSTSARRGGNQPQHF. This chain connects TRBV19 to TRBJ1-5; possibly TRBD1 for D (5 bases). The CDR3 totals 17 residues. Germline CDR1 reads LNHDA; CDR2 reads SQIVND (reference sequence). V dropped 4 bases and J dropped 2 bases, with 18 bases sitting between them.

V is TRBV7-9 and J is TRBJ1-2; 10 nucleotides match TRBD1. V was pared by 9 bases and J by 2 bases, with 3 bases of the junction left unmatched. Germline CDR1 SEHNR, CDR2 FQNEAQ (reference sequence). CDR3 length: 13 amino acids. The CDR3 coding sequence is TGTGCCAGTGGGGACAGGGGCAACTATGGCTACACCTTC. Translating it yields CASGDRGNYGYTF. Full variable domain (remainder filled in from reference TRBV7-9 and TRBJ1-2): DTGVSQNPRHKITKRGQNVTFRCDPISEHNRLYWYRQTLGQGPEFLTYFQNEAQLEKSRLLSDRFSAERPKGSFSTLEIQRTEQGDSAMYLCASGDRGNYGYTFGSGTRLTVV.

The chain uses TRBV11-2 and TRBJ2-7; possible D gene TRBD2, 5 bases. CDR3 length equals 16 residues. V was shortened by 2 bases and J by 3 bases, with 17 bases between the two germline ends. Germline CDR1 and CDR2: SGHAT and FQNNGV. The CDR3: CASSLLSGGSYYEQYF. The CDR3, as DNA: TGTGCCAGCAGCTTATTGAGTGGCGGGTCTTACTACGAGCAGTACTTC.